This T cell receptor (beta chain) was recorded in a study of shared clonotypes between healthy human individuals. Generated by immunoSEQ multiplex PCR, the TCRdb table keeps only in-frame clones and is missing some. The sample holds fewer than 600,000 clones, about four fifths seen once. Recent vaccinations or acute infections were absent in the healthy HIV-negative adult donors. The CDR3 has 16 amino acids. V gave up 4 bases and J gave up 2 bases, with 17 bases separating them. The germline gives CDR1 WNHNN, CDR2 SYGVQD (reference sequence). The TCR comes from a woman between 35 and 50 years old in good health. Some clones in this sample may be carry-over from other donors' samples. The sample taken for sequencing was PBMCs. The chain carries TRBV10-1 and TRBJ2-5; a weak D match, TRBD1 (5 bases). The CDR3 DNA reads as TGCGCCAGCAGTGGCCCACCTGGACAAAATCAAGAGACCCAGTACTTC. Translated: CASSGPPGQNQETQYF.